This T cell receptor (beta chain) was sequenced for a study of early T cells in non-severe SARS-CoV-2 infection. This clonotype was seen many times. The germline V gene encodes CDR1 SGHTA and CDR2 FQGNSA. The CDR3 runs 13 residues. The germline V and J ends were trimmed by 0 bases and 7 bases, with 9 bases remaining between them. Individual cDNA molecules were tagged with unique molecular identifiers, the study reported. TCRdb used MiXCR to reprocess the 5' RACE reads, holding one entry per CDR3 protein. The sample has around 67,000 distinct CDR3 sequences, approximately 12% seen once; the top ten hold roughly 1.3%.

This receptor was obtained from an adult who was a healthcare worker with PCR-confirmed SARS-CoV-2 infection or an uninfected control (not recorded which). This chain joins TRBV7-2 and TRBJ1-2, with no clear D. The sample taken for sequencing was whole blood. Here the CDR3 reads CASSLAGSRGYTF. CDR3 coding DNA: TGTGCCAGCAGCTTAGCAGGGAGTCGTGGCTACACCTTC.